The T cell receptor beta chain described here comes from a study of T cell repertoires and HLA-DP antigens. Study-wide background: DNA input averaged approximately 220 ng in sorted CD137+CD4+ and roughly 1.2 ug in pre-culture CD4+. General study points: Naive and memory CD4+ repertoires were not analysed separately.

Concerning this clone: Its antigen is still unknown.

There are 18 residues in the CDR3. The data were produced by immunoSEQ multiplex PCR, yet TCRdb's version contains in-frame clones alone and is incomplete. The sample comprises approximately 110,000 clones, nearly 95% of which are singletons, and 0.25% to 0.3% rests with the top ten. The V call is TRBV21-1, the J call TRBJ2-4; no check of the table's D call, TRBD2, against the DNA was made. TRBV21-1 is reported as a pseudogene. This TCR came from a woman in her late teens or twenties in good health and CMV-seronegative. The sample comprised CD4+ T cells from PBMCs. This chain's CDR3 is CASSKVKLAAPGRNIQYF. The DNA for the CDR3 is TGTGCCAGCAGCAAAGTCAAACTAGCGGCCCCGGGGAGAAACATTCAGTACTTC.